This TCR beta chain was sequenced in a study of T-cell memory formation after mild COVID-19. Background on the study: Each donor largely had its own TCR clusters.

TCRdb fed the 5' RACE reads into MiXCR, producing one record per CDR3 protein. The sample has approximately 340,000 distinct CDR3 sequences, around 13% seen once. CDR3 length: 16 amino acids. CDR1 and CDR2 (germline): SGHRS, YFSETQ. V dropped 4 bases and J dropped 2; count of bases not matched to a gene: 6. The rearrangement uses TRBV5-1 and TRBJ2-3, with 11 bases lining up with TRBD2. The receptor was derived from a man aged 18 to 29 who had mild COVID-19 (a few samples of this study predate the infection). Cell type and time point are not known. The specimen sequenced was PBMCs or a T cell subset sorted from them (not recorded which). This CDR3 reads CASSARLAGNTDTQYF. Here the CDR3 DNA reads TGCGCCAGCAGCGCCCGACTAGCGGGGAACACAGATACGCAGTATTTT.